The present TCR beta chain was sequenced within a study of cytomegalovirus exposure and HLA in healthy donors. At the level of the study: Both the approximately 130 validation repertoires and the roughly 700 first-cohort repertoires used the same platform, as reported by a later analysis.

General study findings and limits: Cytomegalovirus-associated status was assigned to fewer than 200 TCR beta chains.

After removal of 8 bases from V and 3 bases from J, the junction contained 2 bases not matched to a gene. The CDR3 is 13 residues long. The germline V gene has CDR1 LGHNA and CDR2 YNFKEQ. Only a few counts were recorded for this clone. The antigen remains unidentified. Clones were read by immunoSEQ multiplex PCR, and TCRdb kept only the in-frame ones, dropping some. In the table there are about 360,000 clones, 86% of which are singletons. This receptor was taken from a woman in her late teens or twenties in good health and CMV-seronegative. The sample consisted of PBMCs. V gene TRBV4-2 combines with J gene TRBJ2-5, with 11 bases fitting TRBD2. CDR3 residues: CASQGLAEETQYF. The CDR3 DNA sequence: TGTGCCAGCCAGGGACTAGCGGAAGAGACCCAGTACTTC.